This T cell receptor (beta chain) was identified during a study of cytomegalovirus exposure and HLA in healthy donors. The overall study: The approximately 110 validation repertoires were reported in a later analysis to have been generated on the same platform as the approximately 600 first-cohort repertoires. The study, taken as a whole, reports: According to the study, roughly 160 TCR beta chains were cytomegalovirus-associated.

The CDR3 sequence is 12 residues long. Trimming took 5 bases from V and 11 from J; bases not matched to a gene: 6. CDR1 is MDHEN, CDR2 SYDVKM, per germline. In regard to this clone: Its matching antigen is unknown.

Generated by immunoSEQ multiplex PCR, the TCRdb table keeps only in-frame clones and is missing some. The data show roughly 90,000 clones, 93% seen once. The TCR was taken from a woman aged 25-40 years in good health and CMV-seropositive. Sequenced: PBMCs. This chain joins TRBV28 and TRBJ2-1, with TRBD2 identical over 7 bases. The CDR3 DNA reads as TGTGCCAGCAGTCCCCACGGGGGGAAGCAGTTCTTC. Translated: CASSPHGGKQFF.